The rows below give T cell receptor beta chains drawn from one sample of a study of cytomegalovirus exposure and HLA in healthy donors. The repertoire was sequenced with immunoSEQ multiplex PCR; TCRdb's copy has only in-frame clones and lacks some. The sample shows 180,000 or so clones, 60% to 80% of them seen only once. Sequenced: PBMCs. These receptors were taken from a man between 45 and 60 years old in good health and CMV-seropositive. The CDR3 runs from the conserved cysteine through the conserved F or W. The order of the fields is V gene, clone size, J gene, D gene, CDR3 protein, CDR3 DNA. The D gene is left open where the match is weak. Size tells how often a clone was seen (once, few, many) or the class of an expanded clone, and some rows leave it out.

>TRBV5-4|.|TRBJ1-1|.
CASSSAALMNTEAFF
TGTGCCAGCAGCTCGGCGGCCCTCATGAACACTGAAGCTTTCTTT
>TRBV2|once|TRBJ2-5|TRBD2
CASSTTSVLQETQYF
TGTGCCAGCAGTACGACTAGCGTATTACAAGAGACCCAGTACTTC
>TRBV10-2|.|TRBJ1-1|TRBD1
CASSVGTGGTEAFF
TGCGCCAGCAGTGTCGGGACAGGGGGAACTGAAGCTTTCTTT
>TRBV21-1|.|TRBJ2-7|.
CASSKGKRGSTYEQYF
TGTGCCAGCAGCAAAGGAAAGCGGGGGAGCACCTACGAGCAGTACTTC
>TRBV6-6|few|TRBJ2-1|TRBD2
CASSYEAGTPVEQFF
TGTGCCAGCAGTTACGAAGCGGGGACCCCGGTTGAGCAGTTCTTC
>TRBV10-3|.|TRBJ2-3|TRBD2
CAIRLAGQSTDTQYF
TGTGCCATCAGGTTAGCGGGACAAAGCACAGATACGCAGTATTTT
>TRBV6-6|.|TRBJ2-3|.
CASSSRQGTDTQYF
TGTGCCAGCAGTTCTCGACAGGGCACAGATACGCAGTATTTT
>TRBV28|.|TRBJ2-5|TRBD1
CASNSGTEQETQYF
TGTGCCAGCAACTCGGGGACAGAGCAAGAGACCCAGTACTTC
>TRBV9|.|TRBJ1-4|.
CASSVGRVDGKLFF
TGTGCCAGCAGCGTAGGACGGGTAGACGGAAAACTGTTTTTT
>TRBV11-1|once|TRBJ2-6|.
CASSSPRDSRSGANVLTF
TGTGCCAGCAGCAGCCCACGGGACTCCCGCTCTGGGGCCAACGTCCTGACTTTC
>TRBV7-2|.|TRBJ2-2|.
CASSLGLVGNTGELFF
TGTGCCAGCAGCTTAGGTCTAGTAGGGAACACCGGGGAGCTGTTTTTT
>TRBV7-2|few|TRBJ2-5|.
CASSLSGGAGVVTQYF
TGTGCCAGCAGCTTAAGTGGGGGGGCGGGGGTGGTGACCCAGTACTTC
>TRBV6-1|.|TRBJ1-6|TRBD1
CASSYHGQGYSPLHF
TGTGCCAGCAGCTACCACGGACAGGGATATTCACCCCTCCACTTT
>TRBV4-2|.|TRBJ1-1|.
CASSPGTTVAFF
TGTGCCAGCAGCCCTGGGACTACTGTCGCTTTCTTT
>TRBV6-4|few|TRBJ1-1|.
CASSAESAGVTEAFF
TGTGCCAGCAGTGCTGAATCGGCAGGGGTCACTGAAGCTTTCTTT
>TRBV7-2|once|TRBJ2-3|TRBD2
CASSLKLAGGADTQYF
TGTGCCAGCAGCTTAAAACTAGCGGGGGGTGCAGATACGCAGTATTTT
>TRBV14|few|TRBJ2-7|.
CASSSYISYEQYF
TGTGCCAGCTCCTCATACATCTCCTACGAGCAGTACTTC
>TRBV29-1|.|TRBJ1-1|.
CSVESQNTEAFF
TGCAGCGTTGAATCCCAGAACACTGAAGCTTTCTTT
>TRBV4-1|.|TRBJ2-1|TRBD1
CASSQGTGDEQFF
TGCGCCAGCAGCCAAGGGACAGGGGATGAGCAGTTCTTC
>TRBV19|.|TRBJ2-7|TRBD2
CASSLGLAAGEQYF
TGTGCCAGTAGTCTGGGACTAGCGGCCGGGGAGCAGTACTTC
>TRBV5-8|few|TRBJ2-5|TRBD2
CASSSRTSGGVETQYF
TGTGCCAGCAGCTCCCGGACTAGCGGGGGGGTGGAGACCCAGTACTTC
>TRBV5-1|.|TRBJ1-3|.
CASSEGELRATIYF
TGCGCCAGCAGCGAGGGCGAGTTACGAGCCACCATATATTTT
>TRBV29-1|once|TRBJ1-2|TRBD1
CSGGNRGNYGYTF
TGCAGCGGGGGGAACAGGGGGAACTATGGCTACACCTTC
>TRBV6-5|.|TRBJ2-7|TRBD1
CASRTGTGNEQYF
TGTGCCAGTAGGACAGGAACGGGCAACGAGCAGTACTTC
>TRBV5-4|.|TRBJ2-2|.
CASSLVGQYTGELFF
TGTGCCAGCAGCTTGGTGGGCCAGTACACCGGGGAGCTGTTTTTT
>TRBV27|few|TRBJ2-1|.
CASSFSGIEQFF
TGTGCCAGCAGTTTCAGCGGTATTGAGCAGTTCTTC
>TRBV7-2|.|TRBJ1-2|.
CASSLTSYGYTF
TGTGCCAGCAGCTTGACAAGCTATGGCTACACCTTC
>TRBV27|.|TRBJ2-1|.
CASSLTAASAYNEQFF
TGTGCCAGCAGTTTAACCGCAGCTAGCGCCTACAATGAGCAGTTCTTC
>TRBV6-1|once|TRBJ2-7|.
CASSVSYEQYF
TGTGCCAGCAGCGTTTCCTACGAGCAGTACTTC
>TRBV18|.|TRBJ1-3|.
CASSQQGPRSGNTIYF
TGTGCCAGCTCACAGCAGGGGCCCCGCTCTGGAAACACCATATATTTT
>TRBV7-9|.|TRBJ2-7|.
CASSYRQELREQYF
TGTGCCAGCAGCTACAGACAGGAGCTTCGCGAGCAGTACTTC
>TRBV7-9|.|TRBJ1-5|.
CASSRDSYQPQHF
TGTGCCAGCAGCCGCGACAGTTATCAGCCCCAGCATTTT
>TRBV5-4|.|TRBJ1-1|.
CASSLAWGGEAFF
TGTGCCAGCAGCTTGGCATGGGGGGGTGAAGCTTTCTTT
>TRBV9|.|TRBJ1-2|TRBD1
CASSVTGTANYGYTF
TGTGCCAGCAGCGTTACCGGGACAGCTAACTATGGCTACACCTTC
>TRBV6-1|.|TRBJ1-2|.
CASSPPAAGSYGYTF
TGTGCCAGCAGCCCCCCTGCCGCCGGTAGCTATGGCTACACCTTC
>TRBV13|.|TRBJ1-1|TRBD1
CASSPAPGQGRSTEAFF
TGTGCCAGCAGCCCCGCTCCGGGACAGGGTCGAAGCACTGAAGCTTTCTTT
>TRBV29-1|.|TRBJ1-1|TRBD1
CSAKSGTGGALNTEAFF
TGCAGCGCCAAATCCGGGACAGGGGGCGCCTTGAACACTGAAGCTTTCTTT
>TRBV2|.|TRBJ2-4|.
CASIIFGNIQYF
TGTGCCAGCATAATCTTCGGAAACATTCAGTACTTC
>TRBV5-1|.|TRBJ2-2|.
CASSDSSINTGELFF
TGCGCCAGCAGTGACAGCTCCATAAACACCGGGGAGCTGTTTTTT
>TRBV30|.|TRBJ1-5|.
CAWSVQGGNQPQHF
TGTGCCTGGAGTGTACAGGGAGGGAATCAGCCCCAGCATTTT
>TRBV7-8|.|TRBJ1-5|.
CASSLERFGGISNQPQHF
TGTGCCAGCAGCTTAGAGAGGTTCGGAGGTATTAGCAATCAGCCCCAGCATTTT
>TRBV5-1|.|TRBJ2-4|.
CASGEGVPAENIQYF
TGCGCCAGCGGCGAAGGAGTACCGGCCGAAAACATTCAGTACTTC
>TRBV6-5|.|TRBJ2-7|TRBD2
CASRWTSGGFYEQYF
TGTGCCAGCAGATGGACTAGCGGGGGATTCTACGAGCAGTACTTC
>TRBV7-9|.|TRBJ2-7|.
CSSSFPTGSYEQYF
TGTTCCAGCAGCTTCCCGACAGGATCCTACGAGCAGTACTTC
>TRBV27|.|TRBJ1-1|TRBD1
CASSLQQGVRGTEAFF
TGTGCCAGCAGTTTGCAACAGGGGGTCCGGGGGACTGAAGCTTTCTTT
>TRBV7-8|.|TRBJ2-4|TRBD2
CASSPGLAGGPENIQYF
TGTGCCAGCAGCCCAGGACTAGCGGGGGGGCCGGAAAACATTCAGTACTTC
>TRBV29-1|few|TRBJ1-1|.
CSAGQGLAEAFF
TGCAGCGCCGGTCAGGGGTTGGCTGAAGCTTTCTTT